The 20 T cell receptor beta chains in this list originate from one sample, sequenced in a study of blood T cell repertoires in COVID-19. Clones were sequenced by immunoSEQ multiplex PCR, and TCRdb holds only the in-frame ones, with some missing. The sample has fewer than 25,000 clones; 91% are singletons. Sequencing was performed on peripheral blood. The receptors come from a man in his 70s with active COVID-19.

The CDR3 region is CASSERRVSEQYF. The CDR3 bases are TGTGCCAGCAGTGAAAGGAGGGTTAGCGAGCAGTACTTC. The chain combines TRBV6-1 with TRBJ2-7, with D perhaps matching TRBD2 (6 bases). The V end was cut by 2 bases, the J end by 6 bases, with 11 bases between. CDR1 is MNHNS and CDR2 is SASEGT in the germline V gene. This CDR3 region has 13 residues.

The table lists this clone with a count of one. This chain uses TRBV28 with TRBJ2-4, with D maybe TRBD1 (6 bases). V dropped 4 bases and J dropped 1 base, with 14 bases sitting between them. Germline V gene data show CDR1 as MDHEN and CDR2 as SYDVKM. CDR3 length equals 16 residues. CDR3 sequence reads: CASSSPGVRAKNIQYF. The CDR3 DNA reads TGTGCCAGCAGTTCCCCAGGGGTTAGGGCCAAAAACATTCAGTACTTC.

J is TRBJ1-6 and V is TRBV5-4; 7 bases are shared with TRBD1. CDR1 is SGHNT, CDR2 YYREEE, per germline (reference sequence). Trimming removed 4 bases from V and 8 bases from J; junction bases left unmatched: 6. This CDR3 has 14 residues. The DNA for the CDR3 is TGTGCCAGCAGCGCCCGGGACAGTTATTCACCCCTCCACTTT. Amino acid sequence: CASSARDSYSPLHF. Variable domain in full (rest from reference TRBV5-4 and TRBJ1-6): ETGVTQSPTHLIKTRGQQVTLRCSSQSGHNTVSWYQQALGQGPQFIFQYYREEENGRGNFPPRFSGLQFPNYSSELNVNALELDDSALYLCASSARDSYSPLHFGNGTRLTVT.

The chain couples TRBV4-1 to TRBJ2-2; D not resolved. Germline loops: CDR1 MGHRA, CDR2 YSYEKL. Trimming removed 6 bases at V and 0 bases at J, with 8 bases between. The CDR3 length is 14 residues. The CDR3 reads CASRVQPNTGELFF. CDR3 sequence (DNA): TGCGCCAGCAGGGTACAGCCGAACACCGGGGAGCTGTTTTTT.

V usage is TRBV5-1 and J usage is TRBJ2-5, with TRBD2 matching 13 bases. The J segment lost 4 bases and the V segment lost 4 bases, leaving 4 bases of the junction unmatched. Germline V CDR1 and CDR2: SGHRS, YFSETQ. The CDR3 runs to 15 residues. CDR3 in DNA: TGCGCCAGCAGCGCTGGACTAGCGGGAGTAGAGACCCAGTACTTC. Protein: CASSAGLAGVETQYF. Full variable domain (outside the CDR3, taken from reference TRBV5-1 and TRBJ2-5): KAGVTQTPRYLIKTRGQQVTLSCSPISGHRSVSWYQQTPGQGLQFLFEYFSETQRNKGNFPGRFSGRQFSNSRSEMNVSTLELGDSALYLCASSAGLAGVETQYFGPGTRLLVL.

The chain recombines TRBV4-2 with TRBJ2-7; 15 bases match TRBD2. Germline V gene data show CDR1 as LGHNA and CDR2 as YNFKEQ. This CDR3 is 16 amino acids long. V lost 4 bases and J lost 5; bases outside the gene matches: 6. The CDR3 is CASSRTGTSGGNEQYF. The CDR3 DNA sequence: TGTGCCAGCAGCCGCACCGGGACTAGCGGGGGGAACGAGCAGTACTTC.

This clone was detected once. This chain joins TRBV6-5 and TRBJ2-1, with no clear D. This CDR3 spans 15 amino acids. Germline loops: CDR1 MNHEY, CDR2 SVGAGI. V was clipped by 5 bases and J by 4 bases, with 15 bases between them. CDR3 nucleotide sequence: TGTGCCAGCAGTCCCCAGAGACGGAGATACAATGAGCAGTTCTTC. Translating gives CASSPQRRRYNEQFF.

This chain uses TRBV6-1 with TRBJ1-4; D ambiguous. Germline values: CDR1 MNHNS, CDR2 SASEGT. CDR3 size: 14 residues. Trimming removed 2 bases at V and 4 bases at J, with 8 bases between. The CDR3 region is CASSEFGYNEKLFF. CDR3 DNA sequence: TGTGCCAGCAGTGAATTCGGGTATAATGAAAAACTGTTTTTT.

V gene TRBV7-8 combines with J gene TRBJ2-7, with 9 bases aligning to TRBD1. The germline CDR1 and CDR2 sequences are SGHVS and FQNEAQ. Trimming removed 7 bases from V and 3 bases from J; junction bases left unmatched: 7. This CDR3 has 14 amino acids. The CDR3 spells CASTRDRVGYEQYF. DNA of the CDR3: TGTGCCAGCACCAGGGACAGGGTGGGCTACGAGCAGTACTTC.

The chain has TRBV7-2 and TRBJ2-1; TRBD1 might be the D (5 bases). The CDR3 totals 15 residues. The germline gives CDR1 SGHTA, CDR2 FQGNSA. Trimming shortened V by 2 bases and J by 8 bases, and 16 bases separated the two germline ends. CDR3 in amino acids: CASSLQRTARDEQFF. The DNA for the CDR3 is TGTGCCAGCAGCTTACAGAGGACCGCCAGGGATGAGCAGTTCTTC.

With respect to this clone: Germline and junction disagree at one end, which may indicate a read error. The chain carries TRBV2 and TRBJ2-7; maybe TRBD2 (5 bases). Per the germline V gene, CDR1 is SNHLY and CDR2 is FYNNEI. The CDR3 consists of 12 residues. CDR3 sequence: CASSADGATKHF. The CDR3 DNA reads as TGTGCCAGCAGCGCCGATGGAGCGACTAAACACTTC.

This rearrangement joins TRBV30 to TRBJ1-1; D possibly corresponds to TRBD1 (5 bases). CDR3 length: 14 residues. Trimming removed 0 bases from V and 4 bases from J, with 12 bases in between. Per the germline V gene, CDR1 is GTSNPN and CDR2 is SVGIG (reference sequence). CDR3 loop: CAWSVWGGGTEAFF. Written as DNA, the CDR3 is TGTGCCTGGAGTGTATGGGGGGGAGGCACTGAAGCTTTCTTT.

This chain uses TRBV20-1 with TRBJ1-2; a possible D gene is TRBD1 (6 bases). The CDR3 is 12 residues long. From germline, CDR1 is DFQATT and CDR2 SNEGSKA (reference sequence). With 3 bases removed from V and 5 bases from J, the gap between germline ends came to 10 bases. CDR3 loop: CSASTDSYGYTF. In DNA form, the CDR3 reads TGCAGTGCTAGTACGGACAGTTATGGCTACACCTTC.

The CDR3 DNA reads as TGTGCCAGCAGCTCCACAGGTGGCTACACCTTC. It specifies CASSSTGGYTF. The chain carries TRBV3-1 (or the pseudogene TRBV3-2) and TRBJ1-2, with a tentative D call TRBD1 (5 bases). Germline loops: CDR1 LGHDT, CDR2 YNNKEL (reference sequence). The CDR3 contains 11 residues. Deletions cut 5 bases from V and 7 bases from J, with 8 bases between.

This clone appeared once. The gene calls are TRBV27 and TRBJ2-7, with 7 bases that match TRBD1. V lost 4 bases to trimming and J lost 3 bases; unmatched junction nucleotides: 6. The CDR3 loop spans 14 amino acids. The germline V gene has CDR1 MNHEY and CDR2 SMNVEV (reference sequence). For the CDR3, the DNA is TGTGCCAGCAGTTCAACAGGGGAAGGCTACGAGCAGTACTTC. It codes for CASSSTGEGYEQYF.

CDR3 loop: CASSQKVRRAPYEQYF. The DNA for the CDR3 is TGTGCCAGCAGCCAAAAGGTGCGCAGGGCCCCCTACGAGCAGTACTTC. The chain uses TRBV11-2 and TRBJ2-7; a possible D gene is TRBD1 (5 bases). The germline V gene encodes CDR1 SGHAT and CDR2 FQNNGV. With 5 bases removed from V and 2 bases from J, the gap between germline ends came to 19 bases. CDR3 length equals 16 residues.

The V and J genes are TRBV28 and TRBJ2-1, with 11 bases lining up with TRBD2. Germline V CDR1 and CDR2: MDHEN, SYDVKM. The length of the CDR3 is 15 residues. V trimming: 8 bases; J trimming: 7 bases; junction bases outside the gene matches: 10. The CDR3 DNA reads as TGTGCCAGCTCCGGATGGGGGACTAGCGGAAATGAGCAGTTCTTC. This sequence encodes CASSGWGTSGNEQFF.

The V and J genes are TRBV11-1 and TRBJ1-2, with TRBD1 identical over 8 bases. The germline V gene encodes CDR1 SGHAT and CDR2 FQDESV (reference sequence). There are 14 residues in the CDR3. The ends lost 5 bases at V and 4 bases at J; junction bases unmatched: 6. The CDR3 loop reads CASSDGQGAYGYTF. The CDR3 DNA follows: TGTGCCAGCAGCGACGGACAGGGAGCCTATGGCTACACCTTC.

The chain couples TRBV4-2 to TRBJ2-3, with D unresolved. CDR3 length: 15 residues. Trimming pared 0 bases from V and 6 bases from J, leaving 13 bases between. The germline CDR1 and CDR2 sequences are LGHNA and YNFKEQ. CDR3 sequence: CASSQDWVEADTQYF. DNA for the CDR3: TGTGCCAGCAGCCAAGATTGGGTAGAGGCCGATACGCAGTATTTT.

The rearrangement links TRBV5-1 to TRBJ1-2; 10 positions match TRBD1. The CDR3 has 16 residues. Germline CDR1 reads SGHRS; CDR2 reads YFSETQ. J was trimmed by 3 bases and V by 1 base; bases with no gene match: 6. This CDR3 is CASSLWGDRGHYGYTF. Here the CDR3 DNA reads TGCGCCAGCAGCTTGTGGGGGGACAGGGGACACTATGGCTACACCTTC.